The next 19 T cell receptor beta chains were all read from a single sample in a study of monozygotic twins with inflammatory bowel disease. TCRdb reprocessed the 5' RACE reads; each CDR3 protein has one entry and no DNA is given. The sample has more than 350,000 distinct CDR3 sequences. Sequencing used blood. These receptors were obtained from a human donor with ulcerative colitis or Crohn's disease, or a healthy co-twin of an affected twin (not recorded which).

The chain employs TRBV7-2 and TRBJ2-2; without DNA, the TCRdb call of TRBD1 cannot be checked. Germline CDR1 reads SGHTA; CDR2 reads FQGNSA. This CDR3 contains 15 residues. The CDR3 region is CASSNGQGSTGELFF.

J is TRBJ2-3 and V is TRBV12-3 or TRBV12-4; TCRdb gives TRBD1 as the D gene, but with no DNA this cannot be confirmed. The CDR3 has 17 residues. CDR3 region: CASSPVYRETRTDTQYF.

The chain combines TRBV7-2 with TRBJ1-3. The CDR3 sequence is 15 residues long. Germline assignment: CDR1 SGHTA and CDR2 FQGNSA. This chain's CDR3 is CASSTHHPSGNTIYF.

The chain joins TRBV12-3 or TRBV12-4 to TRBJ1-1; the TCRdb D gene call, TRBD1, has no DNA to confirm it. The CDR3 runs to 12 residues. The CDR3: CASSFQGEVAFF.

This chain connects TRBV6-5 to TRBJ2-1; lacking DNA, the TRBD2 call made by TCRdb goes unchecked. This CDR3 comprises 12 residues. The V gene's germline CDR1 is MNHEY and CDR2 SVGAGI. CDR3 region: CASSDMGLEQFF.

V gene TRBV11-2 combines with J gene TRBJ2-1. CDR3 length: 14 residues. Germline V CDR1 and CDR2: SGHAT, FQNNGV. The CDR3 sequence: CASSLGPLGNEQFF.

This sequence joins TRBV4-3 and TRBJ2-1; TCRdb's D call, TRBD1, is unchecked because there is no DNA. The germline gives CDR1 LGHNA, CDR2 YSLEER. CDR3 size: 13 residues. The CDR3: CASSPRPWGEQFF.

The V and J genes are TRBV9 and TRBJ2-1; the D gene TCRdb calls, TRBD1, cannot be checked with no DNA. The CDR3 is made up of 13 amino acids. Germline V gene data show CDR1 as SGDLS and CDR2 as YYNGEE. The CDR3 reads CASSGRGGYEQFF.

J is TRBJ2-3 and V is TRBV5-8; TCRdb names TRBD2, which stays unverified in the absence of DNA. Germline CDR1 SGHTS, CDR2 YDEGEE. The length of the CDR3 is 17 residues. The CDR3 is CASSLAGLATGTDTQYF.

The chain couples TRBV15 to TRBJ2-2. Germline CDR1 and CDR2: LNHNV and YYDKDF (reference sequence). The CDR3 totals 17 residues. The chain's CDR3 is CATSRDRIKVSTGELFF.

V usage is TRBV11-3 and J usage is TRBJ2-2; TCRdb returns TRBD1, unconfirmable since there is no DNA. The CDR3 has 16 amino acids. The germline V gene encodes CDR1 SGHNT and CDR2 YENEEA. CDR3 sequence: CASSTNRDTRTGELFF. The full variable domain, with the rest looked up from reference TRBV11-3 and TRBJ2-2, is EAGVVQSPRYKIIEKKQPVAFWCNPISGHNTLYWYLQNLGQGPELLIRYENEEAVDDSQLPKDRFSAERLKGVDSTLKIQPAELGDSAVYLCASSTNRDTRTGELFFGEGSRLTVL.

The genes are TRBV20-1 and TRBJ1-1; TCRdb's D call of TRBD1 is untestable without DNA. This CDR3 is built from 11 residues. The germline V gene has CDR1 DFQATT and CDR2 SNEGSKA (reference sequence). CDR3 sequence: CSFYRGTEAFF.

The rearrangement uses TRBV7-6 and TRBJ2-7. Germline V lookup: CDR1 SGHVS, CDR2 FNYEAQ. The CDR3 length is 14 residues. CDR3 protein: CASSLLTSSYEQYF.

This chain joins TRBV7-2 and TRBJ2-3; TCRdb indicates TRBD2, and absent DNA this call remains unverified. Germline-derived CDR1 and CDR2 are SGHTA and FQGNSA. There are 15 residues in the CDR3. The CDR3 spells CASSPLAGVPDTQYF.

J is TRBJ2-1 and V is TRBV30. Germline lookup yields CDR1 GTSNPN and CDR2 SVGIG (reference sequence). This CDR3 has 13 residues. This CDR3 is CACWIRGMNEQFF.

The chain joins TRBV7-6 to TRBJ2-7; with no DNA, the TCRdb D assignment of TRBD2 cannot be verified. Germline assignment: CDR1 SGHVS and CDR2 FNYEAQ. CDR3 length equals 16 residues. CDR3 amino acids: CASSPKAGTASYEQYF.

The chain has TRBV6-1 and TRBJ2-3. The V gene's germline CDR1 is MNHNS and CDR2 SASEGT. The CDR3 has 13 amino acids. The chain's CDR3 is CASRDILTDTQYF.

The chain links TRBV20-1 to TRBJ2-1. The CDR3 is 12 residues long. Germline V gene lookup returns CDR1 DFQATT and CDR2 SNEGSKA (reference sequence). The CDR3 reads CSARIPHNEQFF.

The chain uses TRBV19 and TRBJ2-1; TCRdb proposes TRBD1, but this gene call is untestable without DNA. CDR1 is LNHDA and CDR2 is SQIVND in the germline V gene (reference sequence). The CDR3 runs to 15 residues. The CDR3 reads CASNKGGDRANEQFF.